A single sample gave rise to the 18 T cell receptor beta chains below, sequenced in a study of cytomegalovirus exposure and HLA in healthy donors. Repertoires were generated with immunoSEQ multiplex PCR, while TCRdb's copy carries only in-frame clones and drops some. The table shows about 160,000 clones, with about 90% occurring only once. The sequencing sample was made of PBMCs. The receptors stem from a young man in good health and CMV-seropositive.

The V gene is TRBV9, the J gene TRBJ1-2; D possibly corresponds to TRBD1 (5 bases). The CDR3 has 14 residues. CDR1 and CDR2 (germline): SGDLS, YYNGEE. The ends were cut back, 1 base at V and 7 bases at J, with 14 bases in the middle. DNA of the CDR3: TGTGCCAGCAGCGTATCGAAAGGGGATGGTGGCTACACCTTC. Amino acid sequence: CASSVSKGDGGYTF.

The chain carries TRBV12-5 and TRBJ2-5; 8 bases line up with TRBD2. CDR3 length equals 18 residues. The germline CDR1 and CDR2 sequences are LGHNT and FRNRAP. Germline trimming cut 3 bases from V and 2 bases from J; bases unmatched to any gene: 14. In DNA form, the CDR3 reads TGTGCTAGTGGTTTTTGGGGACTAGACGGTTTCACACAAGAGACCCAGTACTTC. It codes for CASGFWGLDGFTQETQYF. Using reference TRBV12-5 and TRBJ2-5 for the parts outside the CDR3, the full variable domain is DARVTQTPRHKVTEMGQEVTMRCQPILGHNTVFWYRQTMMQGLELLAYFRNRAPLDDSGMPKDRFSAEMPDATLATLKIQPSEPRDSAVYFCASGFWGLDGFTQETQYFGPGTRLLVL.

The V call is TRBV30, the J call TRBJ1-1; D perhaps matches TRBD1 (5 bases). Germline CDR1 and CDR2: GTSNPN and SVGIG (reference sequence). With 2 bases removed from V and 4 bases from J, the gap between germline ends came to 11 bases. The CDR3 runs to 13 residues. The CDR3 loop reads CAWSQGGTTEAFF. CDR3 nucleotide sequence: TGTGCCTGGAGTCAGGGAGGGACCACTGAAGCTTTCTTT.

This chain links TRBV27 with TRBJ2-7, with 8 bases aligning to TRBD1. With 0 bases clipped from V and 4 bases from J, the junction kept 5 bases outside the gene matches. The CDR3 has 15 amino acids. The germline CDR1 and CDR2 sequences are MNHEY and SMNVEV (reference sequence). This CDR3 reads CASSLSTGEIYEQYF. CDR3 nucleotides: TGTGCCAGCAGTTTATCGACAGGGGAGATTTACGAGCAGTACTTC.

The CDR3 DNA reads as TGTGCCAGCAGCAAGGTGACAGACTACGAGCAGTACTTC. Its translation: CASSKVTDYEQYF. The chain links TRBV14 to TRBJ2-7; perhaps TRBD1 as D (5 bases). The CDR3 has 13 residues. Trimming took 5 bases from V and 3 from J, leaving 11 bases between them. The germline V gene has CDR1 SGHDN and CDR2 FVKESK.

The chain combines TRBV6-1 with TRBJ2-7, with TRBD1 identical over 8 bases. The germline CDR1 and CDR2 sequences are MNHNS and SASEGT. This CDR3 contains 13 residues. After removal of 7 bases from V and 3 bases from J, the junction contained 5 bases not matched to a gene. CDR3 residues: CASTTGTGYEQYF. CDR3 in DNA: TGTGCCAGCACTACCGGGACAGGCTACGAGCAGTACTTC.

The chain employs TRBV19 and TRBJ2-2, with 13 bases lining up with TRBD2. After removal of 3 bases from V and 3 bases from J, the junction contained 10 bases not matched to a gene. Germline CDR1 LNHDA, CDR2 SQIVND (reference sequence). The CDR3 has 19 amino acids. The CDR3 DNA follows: TGTGCCAGTAGTATTGGTCTGACTAGCGGGAGGCGGGACACCGGGGAGCTGTTTTTT. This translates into CASSIGLTSGRRDTGELFF.

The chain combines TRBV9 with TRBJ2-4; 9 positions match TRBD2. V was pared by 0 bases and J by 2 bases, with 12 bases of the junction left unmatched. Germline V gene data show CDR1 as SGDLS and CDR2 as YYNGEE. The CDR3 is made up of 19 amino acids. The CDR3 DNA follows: TGTGCCAGCAGCGTAGACGGAGGGGGAAGCGGGAGGACCAAAAACATTCAGTACTTC. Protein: CASSVDGGGSGRTKNIQYF.

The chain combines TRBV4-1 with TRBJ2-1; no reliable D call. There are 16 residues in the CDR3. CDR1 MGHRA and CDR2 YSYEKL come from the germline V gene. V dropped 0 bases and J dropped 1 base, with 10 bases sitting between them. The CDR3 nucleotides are TGCGCCAGCAGCCAAGAGATGCGGAGTTCCTACAATGAGCAGTTCTTC. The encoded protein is CASSQEMRSSYNEQFF.

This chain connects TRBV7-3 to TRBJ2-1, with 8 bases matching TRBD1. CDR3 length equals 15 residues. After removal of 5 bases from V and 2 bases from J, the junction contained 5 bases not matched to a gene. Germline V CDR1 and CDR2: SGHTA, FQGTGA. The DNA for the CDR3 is TGTGCCAGCAGCCGGACAGGGCAGCCCTACAATGAGCAGTTCTTC. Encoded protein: CASSRTGQPYNEQFF.

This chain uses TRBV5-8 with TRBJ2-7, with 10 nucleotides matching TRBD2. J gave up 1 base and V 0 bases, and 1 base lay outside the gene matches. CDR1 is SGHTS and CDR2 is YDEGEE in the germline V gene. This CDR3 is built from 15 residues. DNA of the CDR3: TGTGCCAGCAGCTTGGGACTAGCGGGTTCCTACGAGCAGTACTTC. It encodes CASSLGLAGSYEQYF.

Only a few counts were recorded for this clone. The CDR3 coding sequence is TGTGCCAGCAGTAAGACCGGGACAGCCGCCTACGAGCAGTACTTC. It codes for CASSKTGTAAYEQYF. V usage is TRBV6-1 and J usage is TRBJ2-7; 7 bases match TRBD1. Germline loops: CDR1 MNHNS, CDR2 SASEGT. After removal of 5 bases from V and 2 bases from J, the junction contained 9 bases not matched to a gene. The CDR3 runs 15 residues.

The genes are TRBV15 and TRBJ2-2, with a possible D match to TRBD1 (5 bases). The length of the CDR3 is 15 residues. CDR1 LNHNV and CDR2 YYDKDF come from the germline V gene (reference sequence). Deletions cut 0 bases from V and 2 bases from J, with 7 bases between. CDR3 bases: TGTGCCACCAGCAGAGAAGGGGTCAACACCGGGGAGCTGTTTTTT. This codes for CATSREGVNTGELFF.

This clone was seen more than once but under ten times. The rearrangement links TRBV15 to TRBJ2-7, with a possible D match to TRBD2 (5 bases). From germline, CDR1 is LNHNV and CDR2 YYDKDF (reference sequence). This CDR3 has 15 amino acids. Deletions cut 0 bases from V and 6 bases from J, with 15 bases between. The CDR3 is CATSRDRGGLGEQYF. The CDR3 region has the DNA TGTGCCACCAGCAGAGATCGCGGCGGGCTAGGCGAGCAGTACTTC.

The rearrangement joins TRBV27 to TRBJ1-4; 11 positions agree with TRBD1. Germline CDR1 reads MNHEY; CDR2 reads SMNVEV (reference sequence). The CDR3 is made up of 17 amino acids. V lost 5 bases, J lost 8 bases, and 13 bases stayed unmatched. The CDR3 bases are TGTGCCAGCAGTCCAACCCAAGGACAGGGGGCGAGGGAAAAACTGTTTTTT. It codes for CASSPTQGQGAREKLFF.

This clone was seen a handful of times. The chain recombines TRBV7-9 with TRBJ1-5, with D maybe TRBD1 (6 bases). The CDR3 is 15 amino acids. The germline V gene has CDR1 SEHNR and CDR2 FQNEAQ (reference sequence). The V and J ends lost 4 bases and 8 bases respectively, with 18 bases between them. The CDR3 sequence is CASSSDSAGEEPQHF. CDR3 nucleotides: TGTGCCAGCAGCTCGGACAGCGCTGGTGAAGAGCCCCAGCATTTT.

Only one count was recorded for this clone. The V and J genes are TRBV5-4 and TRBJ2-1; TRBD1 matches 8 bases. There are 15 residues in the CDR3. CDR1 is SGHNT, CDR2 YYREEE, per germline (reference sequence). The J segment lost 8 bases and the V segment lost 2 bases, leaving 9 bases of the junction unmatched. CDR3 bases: TGTGCCAGCAGCTTTTCAGGGGGCGACTTCGATGAGCAGTTCTTC. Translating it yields CASSFSGGDFDEQFF.

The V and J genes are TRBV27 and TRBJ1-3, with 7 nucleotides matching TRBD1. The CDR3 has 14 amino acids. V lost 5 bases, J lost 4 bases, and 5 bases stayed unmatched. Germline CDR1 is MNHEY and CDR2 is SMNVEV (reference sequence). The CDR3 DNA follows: TGTGCCAGCAGTCTGACAGGGCACGGAAACACCATATATTTT. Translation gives CASSLTGHGNTIYF.